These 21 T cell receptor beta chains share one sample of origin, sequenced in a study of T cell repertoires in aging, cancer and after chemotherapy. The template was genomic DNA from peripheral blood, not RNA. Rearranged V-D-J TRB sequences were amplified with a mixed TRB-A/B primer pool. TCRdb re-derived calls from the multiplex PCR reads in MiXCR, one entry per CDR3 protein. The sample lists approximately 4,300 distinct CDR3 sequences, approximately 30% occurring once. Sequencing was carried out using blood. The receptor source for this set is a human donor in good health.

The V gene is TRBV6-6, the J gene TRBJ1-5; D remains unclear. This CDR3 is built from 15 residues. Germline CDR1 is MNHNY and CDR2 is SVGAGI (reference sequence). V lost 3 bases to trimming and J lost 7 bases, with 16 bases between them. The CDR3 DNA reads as TGTGCCAGCAGTTATTATGGAAATCTGGGGCAGCCCCAGCATTTT. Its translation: CASSYYGNLGQPQHF.

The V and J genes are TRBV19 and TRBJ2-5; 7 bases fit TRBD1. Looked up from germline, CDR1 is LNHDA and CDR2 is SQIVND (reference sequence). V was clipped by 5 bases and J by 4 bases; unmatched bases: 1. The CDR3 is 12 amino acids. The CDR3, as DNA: TGTGCCAGTAGTTACAGGGGAGAGACCCAGTACTTC. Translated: CASSYRGETQYF.

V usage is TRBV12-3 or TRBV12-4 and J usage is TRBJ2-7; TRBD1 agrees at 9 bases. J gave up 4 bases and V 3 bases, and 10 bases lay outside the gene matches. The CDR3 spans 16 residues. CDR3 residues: CASSFQSGTGLYEQYF. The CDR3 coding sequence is TGTGCCAGCAGTTTTCAATCCGGGACAGGGTTATACGAGCAGTACTTC.

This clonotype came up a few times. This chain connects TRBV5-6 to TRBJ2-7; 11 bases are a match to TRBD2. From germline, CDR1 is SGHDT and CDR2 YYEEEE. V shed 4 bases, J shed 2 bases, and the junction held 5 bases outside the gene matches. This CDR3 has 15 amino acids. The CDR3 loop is CASSGGTSGPYEQYF. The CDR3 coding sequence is TGTGCCAGCAGCGGGGGGACTAGCGGCCCCTACGAGCAGTACTTC. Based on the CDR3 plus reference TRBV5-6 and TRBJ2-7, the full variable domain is DAGVTQSPTHLIKTRGQQVTLRCSPKSGHDTVSWYQQALGQGPQFIFQYYEEEERQRGNFPDRFSGHQFPNYSSELNVNALLLGDSALYLCASSGGTSGPYEQYFGPGTRLTVT.

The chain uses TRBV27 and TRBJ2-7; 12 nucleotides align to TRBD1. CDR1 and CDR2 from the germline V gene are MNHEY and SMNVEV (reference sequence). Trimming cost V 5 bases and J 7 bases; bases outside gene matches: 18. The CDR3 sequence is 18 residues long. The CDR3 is CASSRPGTGGGSHWEQYF. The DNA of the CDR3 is TGTGCCAGCAGTCGTCCCGGGACAGGGGGCGGCTCGCATTGGGAGCAGTACTTC.

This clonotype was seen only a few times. As DNA, the CDR3 is TGTGCCAGCAGTTCCTTTGAGTTCTACAATGAGCAGTTCTTC. Protein product: CASSSFEFYNEQFF. The chain employs TRBV27 and TRBJ2-1, with D hard to call. V lost 4 bases and J lost 3, with 10 bases in between. Germline loops: CDR1 MNHEY, CDR2 SMNVEV (reference sequence). The CDR3 is 14 amino acids.

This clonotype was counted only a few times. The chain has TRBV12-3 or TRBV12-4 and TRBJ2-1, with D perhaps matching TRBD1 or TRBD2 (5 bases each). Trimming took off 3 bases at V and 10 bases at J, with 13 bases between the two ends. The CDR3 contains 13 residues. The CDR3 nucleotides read TGTGCCAGCAGTTTCGGGGCAGGGTTGGAGCAGTTCTTC. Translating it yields CASSFGAGLEQFF.

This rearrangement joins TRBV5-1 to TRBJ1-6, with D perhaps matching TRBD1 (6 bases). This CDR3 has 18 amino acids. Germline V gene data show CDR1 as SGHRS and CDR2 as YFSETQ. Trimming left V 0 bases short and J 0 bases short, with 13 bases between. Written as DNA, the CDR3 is TGCGCCAGCAGCTTGGGACAGGAAGCGAGCTCCTATAATTCACCCCTCCACTTT. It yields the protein CASSLGQEASSYNSPLHF.

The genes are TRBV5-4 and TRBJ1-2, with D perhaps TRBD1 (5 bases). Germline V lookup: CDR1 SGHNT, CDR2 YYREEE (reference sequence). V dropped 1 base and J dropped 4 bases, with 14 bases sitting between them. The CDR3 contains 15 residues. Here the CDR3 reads CASSLNRPPGYGYTF. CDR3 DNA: TGTGCCAGCAGCTTGAACAGGCCCCCTGGCTATGGCTACACCTTC.

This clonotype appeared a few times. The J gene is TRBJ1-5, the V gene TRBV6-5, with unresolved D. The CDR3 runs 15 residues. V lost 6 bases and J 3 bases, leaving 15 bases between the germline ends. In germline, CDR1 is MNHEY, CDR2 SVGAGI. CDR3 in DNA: TGTGCCAGCAGAGGGCAGTCAAAATCCAATCAGCCCCAGCATTTT. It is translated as CASRGQSKSNQPQHF.

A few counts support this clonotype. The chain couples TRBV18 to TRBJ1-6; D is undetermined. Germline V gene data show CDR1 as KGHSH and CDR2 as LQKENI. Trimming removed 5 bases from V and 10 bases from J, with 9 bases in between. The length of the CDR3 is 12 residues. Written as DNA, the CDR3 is TGTGCCAGCTCAGAAGATCAGTCACCCCTCCACTTT. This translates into CASSEDQSPLHF.

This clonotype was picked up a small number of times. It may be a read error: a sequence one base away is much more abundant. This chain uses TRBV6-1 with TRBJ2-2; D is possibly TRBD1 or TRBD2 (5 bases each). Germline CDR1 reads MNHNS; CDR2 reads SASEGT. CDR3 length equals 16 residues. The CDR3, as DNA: TGTGACAGCAGTTACTCGATGGGGGTCGGCACCGGGGAGCTGTTTTTT. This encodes CDSSYSMGVGTGELFF.

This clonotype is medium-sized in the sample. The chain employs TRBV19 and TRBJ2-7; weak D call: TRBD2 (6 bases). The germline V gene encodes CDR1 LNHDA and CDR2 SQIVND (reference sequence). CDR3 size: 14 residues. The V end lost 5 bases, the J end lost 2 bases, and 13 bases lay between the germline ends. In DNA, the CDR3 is TGTGCCAGTAGTGCGTTCGGGAGCGCCTACGAGCAGTACTTC. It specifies CASSAFGSAYEQYF. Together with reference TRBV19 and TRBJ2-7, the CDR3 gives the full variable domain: DGGITQSPKYLFRKEGQNVTLSCEQNLNHDAMYWYRQDPGQGLRLIYYSQIVNDFQKGDIAEGYSVSREKKESFPLTVTSAQKNPTAFYLCASSAFGSAYEQYFGPGTRLTVT.

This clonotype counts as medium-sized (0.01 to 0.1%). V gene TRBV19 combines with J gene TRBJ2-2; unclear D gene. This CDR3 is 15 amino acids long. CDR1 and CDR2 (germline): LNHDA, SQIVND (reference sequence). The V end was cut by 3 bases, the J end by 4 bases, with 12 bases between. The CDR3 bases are TGTGCCAGTAGTATCCAGCCGGCTGGCACCGGGGAGCTGTTTTTT. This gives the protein CASSIQPAGTGELFF.

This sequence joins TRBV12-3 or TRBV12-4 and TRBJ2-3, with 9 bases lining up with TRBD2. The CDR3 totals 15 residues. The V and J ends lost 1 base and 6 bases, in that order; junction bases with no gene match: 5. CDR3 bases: TGTGCCAGCAGTTTAGGCGGGGGGGCAGGGGATACGCAGTATTTT. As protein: CASSLGGGAGDTQYF.

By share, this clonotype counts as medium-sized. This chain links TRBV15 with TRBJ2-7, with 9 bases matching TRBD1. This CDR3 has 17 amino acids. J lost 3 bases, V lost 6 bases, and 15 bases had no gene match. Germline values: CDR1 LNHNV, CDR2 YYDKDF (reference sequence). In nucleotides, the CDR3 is TGTGCCACCAGGAACAGGGGGCTTGGTTTTTGGTACTACGAGCAGTACTTC. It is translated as CATRNRGLGFWYYEQYF.

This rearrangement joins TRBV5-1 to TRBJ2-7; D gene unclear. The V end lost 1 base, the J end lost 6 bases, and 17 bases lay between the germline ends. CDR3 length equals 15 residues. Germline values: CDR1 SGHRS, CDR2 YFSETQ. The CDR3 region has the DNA TGCGCCAGCAGCTTGAACGTCGGGTATGTAGGCGAGCAGTACTTC. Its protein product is CASSLNVGYVGEQYF.

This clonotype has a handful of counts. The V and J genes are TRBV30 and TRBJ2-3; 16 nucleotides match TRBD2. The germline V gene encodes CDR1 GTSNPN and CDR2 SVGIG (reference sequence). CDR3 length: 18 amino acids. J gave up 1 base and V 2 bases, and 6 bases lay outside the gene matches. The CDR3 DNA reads TGTGCCTGGAGTACGGGGACTAGCGGGGGGGCCGGCACAGATACGCAGTATTTT. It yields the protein CAWSTGTSGGAGTDTQYF.

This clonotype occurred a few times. The CDR3 nucleotides are TGTGCCAGCAGCCTACAACGACTAGCGGGGAATGAGCAGTTCTTC. This translates into CASSLQRLAGNEQFF. The gene calls are TRBV5-5 and TRBJ2-1; 11 bases are shared with TRBD2. Germline values: CDR1 SGHKS, CDR2 YYEKEE (reference sequence). The CDR3 has 15 amino acids. After removal of 4 bases from V and 7 bases from J, the junction contained 7 bases not matched to a gene.

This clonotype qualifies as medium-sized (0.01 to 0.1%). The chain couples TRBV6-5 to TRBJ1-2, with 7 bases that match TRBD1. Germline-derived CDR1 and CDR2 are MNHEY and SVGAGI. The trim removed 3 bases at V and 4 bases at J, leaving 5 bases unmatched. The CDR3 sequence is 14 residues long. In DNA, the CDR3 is TGTGCCAGCAGTTATGACAGGGTGGTCTATGGCTACACCTTC. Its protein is CASSYDRVVYGYTF.

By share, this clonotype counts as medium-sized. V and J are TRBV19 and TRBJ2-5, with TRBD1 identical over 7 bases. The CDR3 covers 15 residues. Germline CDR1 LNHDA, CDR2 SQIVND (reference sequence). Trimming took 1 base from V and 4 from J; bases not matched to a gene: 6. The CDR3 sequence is CASSIVQGSGETQYF. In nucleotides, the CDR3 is TGTGCCAGTAGTATAGTACAGGGGAGCGGAGAGACCCAGTACTTC.